Each of the 14 T cell receptor beta chains below was sequenced from the same sample in a study of neurological immune-mediated disorders. TCRdb processed the 5' RACE reads anew with MiXCR; each CDR3 protein has one entry. In the table there are 77,000 or so distinct CDR3 sequences, under 10% of which are singletons. Sequences were obtained from PBMCs. These receptors all stem from a man over 45 in good health.

This rearrangement joins TRBV30 to TRBJ1-1, with D unclear. The CDR3 is 15 residues long. The germline CDR1 and CDR2 sequences are GTSNPN and SVGIG (reference sequence). V was clipped by 4 bases and J by 10 bases, with 25 bases between them. CDR3 loop: CAWKPQGAQTLGAFF. CDR3 nucleotides: TGTGCCTGGAAACCCCAAGGCGCCCAGACGTTAGGAGCTTTCTTT.

V usage is TRBV20-1 and J usage is TRBJ2-5; TRBD1 might be the D (6 bases). Trimming took off 3 bases at V and 7 bases at J, with 15 bases between the two ends. CDR3 length: 13 residues. Per the germline V gene, CDR1 is DFQATT and CDR2 is SNEGSKA (reference sequence). CDR3 amino acids: CSAREEGTRTQYF. CDR3 nucleotides: TGCAGTGCTAGGGAGGAAGGGACAAGGACCCAGTACTTC.

This clonotype was observed at least ten times. This chain links TRBV29-1 with TRBJ2-5; 14 nucleotides agree with TRBD2. Unmatched junction bases numbered 2, after V lost 0 bases and J lost 5 bases. Germline CDR1 SQVTM, CDR2 ANQGSEA. This CDR3 is built from 15 residues. CDR3 residues: CSVEDRLAGGETQYF. CDR3 in DNA: TGCAGCGTTGAAGATCGACTAGCGGGAGGGGAGACCCAGTACTTC.

Concerning this clonotype: This clone may be a read error of a much larger clone one base away. The chain carries TRBV7-9 and TRBJ1-4; unclear D gene. CDR3 length: 15 residues. The germline V gene encodes CDR1 SEHNR and CDR2 FQNEAQ (reference sequence). This chain's CDR3 is CTSSLTGLLNEKLFF. In nucleotides, the CDR3 is TGTACCAGCAGCTTAACCGGACTCCTTAATGAAAAACTGTTTTTT.

This clonotype was seen at least ten times. The chain employs TRBV5-1 and TRBJ2-1, with 8 bases matching TRBD1. Germline CDR1 is SGHRS and CDR2 is YFSETQ. CDR3 length equals 14 residues. J was trimmed by 7 bases and V by 4 bases; bases with no gene match: 7. The CDR3 reads CASSPDRAKNEQFF. CDR3 DNA: TGCGCCAGCAGCCCGGACAGGGCCAAGAATGAGCAGTTCTTC.

This clonotype was observed many times. CDR3 protein: CSARVNTDTQYF. For the CDR3, the DNA is TGCAGTGCTAGAGTCAACACAGATACGCAGTATTTT. The chain has TRBV20-1 and TRBJ2-3; D remains ambiguous. The CDR3 is 12 amino acids. V was pared by 1 base and J by 2 bases, with 4 bases between. CDR1 and CDR2 from the germline V gene are DFQATT and SNEGSKA (reference sequence).

This clonotype was counted ten times or more. This chain connects TRBV20-1 to TRBJ2-5, with a weak D call TRBD2 (5 bases). Per germline, CDR1 DFQATT and CDR2 SNEGSKA (reference sequence). The CDR3 length is 15 residues. Trimming removed 1 base at V and 3 bases at J, with 15 bases between. In DNA, the CDR3 is TGCAGTGCTAGAGTGGGCGGAGGAACTAAAGAGACCCAGTACTTC. Protein sequence: CSARVGGGTKETQYF.

In this sample, this clonotype turned up many times. The chain has TRBV10-3 and TRBJ2-1; 8 positions match TRBD1. This CDR3 is built from 13 residues. Germline V gives CDR1 ENHRY, CDR2 SYGVKD. The J segment lost 12 bases and the V segment lost 4 bases, leaving 8 bases of the junction unmatched. The CDR3 loop reads CAISGERQGMQFF. The CDR3 DNA reads as TGTGCCATCAGTGGAGAAAGACAGGGGATGCAGTTCTTC.

This clonotype was counted at least ten times. The CDR3 nucleotides are TGTGCCAGCAGCTCCTGGACTAGCGGCACAGATACGCAGTATTTT. This codes for CASSSWTSGTDTQYF. This rearrangement joins TRBV7-8 to TRBJ2-3; TRBD2 aligns across 9 bases. The CDR3 spans 15 residues. Looked up from germline, CDR1 is SGHVS and CDR2 is FQNEAQ. With V trimmed by 4 bases and J by 1 base, 3 bases remained unmatched.

This clonotype has ten or more counts. V is TRBV7-2 and J is TRBJ2-7, with D perhaps TRBD2 (5 bases). Trimming took 1 base from V and 7 from J, leaving 8 bases between them. The CDR3 spans 12 residues. Germline assignment: CDR1 SGHTA and CDR2 FQGNSA. CDR3 nucleotides: TGTGCCAGCAGCTTAGTTCGAGGGGAGCAGTACTTC. Translating it yields CASSLVRGEQYF. The variable domain in full, completed from reference TRBV7-2 and TRBJ2-7, reads GAGVSQSPSNKVTEKGKDVELRCDPISGHTALYWYRQSLGQGLEFLIYFQGNSAPDKSGLPSDRFSAERTGGSVSTLTIQRTQQEDSAVYLCASSLVRGEQYFGPGTRLTVT.

This clonotype occurred many times. The chain links TRBV2 to TRBJ2-7, with D unclear. The CDR3 is 12 amino acids. V lost 6 bases to trimming and J lost 4 bases, with 10 bases between them. Germline CDR1 is SNHLY and CDR2 is FYNNEI. For the CDR3, the DNA is TGTGCCAGCAGGGCCTCGACTTACGAGCAGTACTTC. This codes for CASRASTYEQYF.

This clonotype was seen ten or more times. The chain employs TRBV29-1 and TRBJ1-4, with D hard to call. The CDR3 contains 14 residues. V was shortened by 5 bases and J by 0 bases, with 10 bases between the two germline ends. Germline V gene lookup returns CDR1 SQVTM and CDR2 ANQGSEA. The CDR3 reads CSVLDPATNEKLFF. CDR3 nucleotide sequence: TGCAGCGTTCTAGACCCCGCAACTAATGAAAAACTGTTTTTT. Full variable domain (remainder filled in from reference TRBV29-1 and TRBJ1-4): SAVISQKPSRDICQRGTSLTIQCQVDSQVTMMFWYRQQPGQSLTLIATANQGSEATYESGFVIDKFPISRPNLTFSTLTVSNMSPEDSSIYLCSVLDPATNEKLFFGSGTQLSVL.

The chain recombines TRBV20-1 with TRBJ2-7; 11 nucleotides agree with TRBD2. This CDR3 is 15 amino acids long. Germline V gene data show CDR1 as DFQATT and CDR2 as SNEGSKA (reference sequence). V lost 1 base and J lost 3; bases outside the gene matches: 5. The CDR3 protein is CSARVPSGGYYEQYF. CDR3 nucleotides: TGCAGTGCTAGAGTTCCTAGCGGGGGGTACTACGAGCAGTACTTC.

This clonotype was picked up many times. This chain links TRBV25-1 with TRBJ1-1; D call uncertain. Germline V gene sequence: CDR1 MGHDK, CDR2 SYGVNS. This CDR3 spans 14 amino acids. V was clipped by 0 bases and J by 1 base, with 6 bases between them. Here the CDR3 reads CASSEYSQNTEAFF. CDR3 nucleotides: TGTGCCAGCAGTGAATATAGCCAGAACACTGAAGCTTTCTTT.